Given below is one T cell receptor (beta chain) in context. Its antigen is undetermined. This record belongs to a study of STAT5B mutations in CD4+ large granular lymphocyte leukemia. CDR3 size: 13 residues. V lost 5 bases, J lost 2 bases, and 9 bases lay in between. Germline V lookup: CDR1 SNHLY, CDR2 FYNNEI. The method was immunoSEQ multiplex PCR; TCRdb's version includes in-frame clones alone and lacks a portion of them. The data hold more than 30,000 clones, with roughly 84% observed a single time. Notes on the study in general: Main leukemic clonotypes were patient-specific, but about 25% appeared at low frequency elsewhere.

The chain couples TRBV2 to TRBJ2-5; D might be TRBD1 or TRBD2, each matching 5 bases. Sequencing was performed on CD4+ T cells from blood buffy coats. The receptor comes from a human donor in good health. DNA for the CDR3: TGTGCCAGCAGTCGGGACCTACAAGAGACCCAGTACTTC. Translating it yields CASSRDLQETQYF.